The clone carrying this T cell receptor beta chain appeared a few times. Antigen specificity is unknown. A quantitative 5'-RACE method, one with molecular barcodes, was used to make TCR beta libraries. MiXCR was run by TCRdb on the 5' RACE reads, yielding one entry per CDR3 protein. The sample holds approximately 140,000 distinct CDR3 sequences, about 8% seen once. The CDR3 consists of 16 residues. Germline lookup yields CDR1 SGHRS and CDR2 YFSETQ. Trimming removed 1 base at V and 3 bases at J, with 17 bases between. The sample belongs to a study of CD8 T cells in ankylosing spondylitis. Findings and caveats of the study: The authors reported significant enrichment of disease-linked clones in matched ankylosing spondylitis synovial fluid. Peripheral blood held disease-linked clones only at relatively low frequency, and these were CD8+. A TCR beta motif of 7 or 8 highly homologous variants appeared characteristic of ankylosing spondylitis blood.

The genes are TRBV5-1 and TRBJ2-7, with a possible D match to TRBD2 (6 bases). The clonotype was recovered from a male donor with ankylosing spondylitis. Material for sequencing was synovial fluid, either unsorted or a sorted T cell fraction (not recorded which). CDR3 nucleotides: TGCGCCAGCAGCTTGACCGGGACTCATGGCGACTACGAGCAGTACTTC. It encodes CASSLTGTHGDYEQYF.